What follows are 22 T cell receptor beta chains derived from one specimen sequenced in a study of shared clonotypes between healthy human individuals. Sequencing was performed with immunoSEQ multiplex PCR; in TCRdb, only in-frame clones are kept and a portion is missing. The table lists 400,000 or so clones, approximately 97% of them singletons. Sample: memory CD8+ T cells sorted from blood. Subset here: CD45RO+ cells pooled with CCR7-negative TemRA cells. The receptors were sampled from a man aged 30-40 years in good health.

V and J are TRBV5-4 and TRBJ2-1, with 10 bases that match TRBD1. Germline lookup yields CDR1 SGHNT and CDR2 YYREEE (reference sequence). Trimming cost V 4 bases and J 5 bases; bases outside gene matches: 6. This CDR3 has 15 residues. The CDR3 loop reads CASSAGTGVNNEQFF. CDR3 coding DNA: TGTGCCAGCAGCGCCGGGACAGGGGTAAACAATGAGCAGTTCTTC. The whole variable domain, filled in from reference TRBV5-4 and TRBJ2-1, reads ETGVTQSPTHLIKTRGQQVTLRCSSQSGHNTVSWYQQALGQGPQFIFQYYREEENGRGNFPPRFSGLQFPNYSSELNVNALELDDSALYLCASSAGTGVNNEQFFGPGTRLTVL.

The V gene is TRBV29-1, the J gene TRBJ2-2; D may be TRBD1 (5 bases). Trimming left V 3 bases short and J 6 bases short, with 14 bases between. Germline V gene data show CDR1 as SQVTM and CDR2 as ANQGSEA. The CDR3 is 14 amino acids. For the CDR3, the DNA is TGCAGCGTTGAGTCTCATGGGGCCTCCGGGGAGCTGTTTTTT. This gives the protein CSVESHGASGELFF.

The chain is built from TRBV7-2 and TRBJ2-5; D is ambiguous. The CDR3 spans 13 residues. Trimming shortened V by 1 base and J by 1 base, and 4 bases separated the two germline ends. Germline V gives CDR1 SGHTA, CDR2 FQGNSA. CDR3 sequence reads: CASSLGLQETQYF. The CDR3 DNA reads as TGTGCCAGCAGCTTAGGCCTCCAAGAGACCCAGTACTTC.

In DNA form, the CDR3 reads TGTGCTAGTTCTCCTCTTACCTGGTATAGCATGTCCAATGAAGAGACCCAGTACTTC. Protein product: CASSPLTWYSMSNEETQYF. This chain joins TRBV12-5 and TRBJ2-5; D is unclear. Trimming shortened V by 8 bases and J by 3 bases, and 31 bases separated the two germline ends. CDR3 length: 19 amino acids. Germline assignment: CDR1 LGHNT and CDR2 FRNRAP.

The CDR3 spells CASSKRAASYEQYF. DNA of the CDR3: TGTGCCAGTAGTAAAAGGGCAGCCTCCTACGAGCAGTACTTC. The J gene is TRBJ2-7, the V gene TRBV19; D gene unclear. Looked up from germline, CDR1 is LNHDA and CDR2 is SQIVND (reference sequence). Trimming removed 4 bases from V and 0 bases from J, with 10 bases in between. This CDR3 region has 14 residues.

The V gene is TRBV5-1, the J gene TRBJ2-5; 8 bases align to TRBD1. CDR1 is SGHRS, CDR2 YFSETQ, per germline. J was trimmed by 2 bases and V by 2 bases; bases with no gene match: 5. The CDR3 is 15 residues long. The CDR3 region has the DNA TGCGCCAGCAGCTTAGCCGGGACAGGACAAGAGACCCAGTACTTC. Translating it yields CASSLAGTGQETQYF.

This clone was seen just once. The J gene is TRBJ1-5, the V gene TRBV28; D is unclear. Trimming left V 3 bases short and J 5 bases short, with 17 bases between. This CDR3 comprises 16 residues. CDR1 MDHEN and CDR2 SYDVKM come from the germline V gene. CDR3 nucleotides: TGTGCCAGCAGTTTTTGGATAGAGGGAGAGGATCAGCCCCAGCATTTT. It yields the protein CASSFWIEGEDQPQHF.

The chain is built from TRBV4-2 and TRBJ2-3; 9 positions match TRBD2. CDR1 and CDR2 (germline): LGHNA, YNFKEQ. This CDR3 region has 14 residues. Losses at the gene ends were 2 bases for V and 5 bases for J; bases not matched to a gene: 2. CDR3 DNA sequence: TGTGCCAGCAGCCAAATAGCGGGAGAAGATACGCAGTATTTT. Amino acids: CASSQIAGEDTQYF.

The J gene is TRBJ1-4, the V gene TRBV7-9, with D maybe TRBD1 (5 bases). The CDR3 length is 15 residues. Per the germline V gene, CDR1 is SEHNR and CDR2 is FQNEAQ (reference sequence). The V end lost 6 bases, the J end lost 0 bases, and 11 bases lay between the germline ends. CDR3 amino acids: CASRLGRTTNEKLFF. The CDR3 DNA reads TGTGCCAGCAGATTGGGACGGACAACTAATGAAAAACTGTTTTTT.

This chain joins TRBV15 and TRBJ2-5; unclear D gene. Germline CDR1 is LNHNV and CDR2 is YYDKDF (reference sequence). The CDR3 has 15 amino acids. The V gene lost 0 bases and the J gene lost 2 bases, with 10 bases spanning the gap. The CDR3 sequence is CATSRDPSDQETQYF. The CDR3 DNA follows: TGTGCCACCAGCAGAGATCCGTCGGATCAAGAGACCCAGTACTTC. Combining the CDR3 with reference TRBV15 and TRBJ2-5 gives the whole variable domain DAMVIQNPRYQVTQFGKPVTLSCSQTLNHNVMYWYQQKSSQAPKLLFHYYDKDFNNEADTPDNFQSRRPNTSFCFLDIRSPGLGDTAMYLCATSRDPSDQETQYFGPGTRLLVL.

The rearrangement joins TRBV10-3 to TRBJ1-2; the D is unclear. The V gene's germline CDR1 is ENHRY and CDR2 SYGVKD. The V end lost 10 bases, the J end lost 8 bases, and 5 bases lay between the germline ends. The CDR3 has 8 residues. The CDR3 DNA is TGTGCCACCTCCGGCTACACCTTC. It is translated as CATSGYTF.

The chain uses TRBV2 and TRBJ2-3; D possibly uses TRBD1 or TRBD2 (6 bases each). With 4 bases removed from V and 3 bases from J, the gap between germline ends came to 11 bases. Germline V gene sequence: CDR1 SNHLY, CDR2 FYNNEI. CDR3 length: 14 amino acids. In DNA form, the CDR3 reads TGTGCCAGCAGTGTGCAGGGGAGGACAGATACGCAGTATTTT. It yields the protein CASSVQGRTDTQYF.

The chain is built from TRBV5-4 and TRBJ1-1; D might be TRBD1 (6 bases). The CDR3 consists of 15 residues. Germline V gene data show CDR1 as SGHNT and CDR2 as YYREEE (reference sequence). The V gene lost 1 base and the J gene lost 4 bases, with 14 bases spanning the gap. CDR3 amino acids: CASSLFWGAGTEAFF. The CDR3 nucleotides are TGTGCCAGCAGCTTGTTTTGGGGGGCTGGCACTGAAGCTTTCTTT.

The CDR3 loop is CADGRALDTQYF. The CDR3 bases are TGTGCCGACGGGAGGGCCTTAGATACGCAGTATTTT. V usage is TRBV6-1 and J usage is TRBJ2-3; TRBD2 matches at 8 bases. The CDR3 totals 12 residues. After removal of 11 bases from V and 5 bases from J, the junction contained 6 bases not matched to a gene. CDR1 is MNHNS, CDR2 SASEGT, per germline.

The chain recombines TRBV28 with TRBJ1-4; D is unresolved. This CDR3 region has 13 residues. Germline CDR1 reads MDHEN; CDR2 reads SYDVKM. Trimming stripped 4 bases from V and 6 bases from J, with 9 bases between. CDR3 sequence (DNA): TGTGCCAGCAGTTCCGGACGGGATGAAAAACTGTTTTTT. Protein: CASSSGRDEKLFF.

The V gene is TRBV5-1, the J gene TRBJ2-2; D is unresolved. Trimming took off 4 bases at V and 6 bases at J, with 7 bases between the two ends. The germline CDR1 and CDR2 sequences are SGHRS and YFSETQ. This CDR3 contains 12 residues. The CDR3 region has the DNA TGCGCCAGCAGCCCCGATCCCGGGGAGCTGTTTTTT. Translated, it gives CASSPDPGELFF. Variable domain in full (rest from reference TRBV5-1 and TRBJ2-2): KAGVTQTPRYLIKTRGQQVTLSCSPISGHRSVSWYQQTPGQGLQFLFEYFSETQRNKGNFPGRFSGRQFSNSRSEMNVSTLELGDSALYLCASSPDPGELFFGEGSRLTVL.

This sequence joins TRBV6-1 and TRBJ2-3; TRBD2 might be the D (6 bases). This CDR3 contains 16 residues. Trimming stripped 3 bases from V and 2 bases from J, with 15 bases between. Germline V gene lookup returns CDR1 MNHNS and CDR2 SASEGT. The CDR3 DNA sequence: TGTGCCAGCAGTGACGGGGGTCCCGCCGTCACAGATACGCAGTATTTT. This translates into CASSDGGPAVTDTQYF.

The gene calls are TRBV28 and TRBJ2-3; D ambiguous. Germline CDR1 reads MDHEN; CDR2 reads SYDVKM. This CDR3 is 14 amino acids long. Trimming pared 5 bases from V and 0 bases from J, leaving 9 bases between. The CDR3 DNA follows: TGTGCCAGCAGTCCGCTGGGGAGCACAGATACGCAGTATTTT. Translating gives CASSPLGSTDTQYF.

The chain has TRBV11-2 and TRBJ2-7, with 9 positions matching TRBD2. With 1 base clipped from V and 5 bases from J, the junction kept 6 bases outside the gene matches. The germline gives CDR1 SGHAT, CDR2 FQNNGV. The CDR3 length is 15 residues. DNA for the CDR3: TGTGCCAGCAGCTTAGTAGCGGGAGTCAACAACGAGCAGTACTTC. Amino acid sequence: CASSLVAGVNNEQYF.

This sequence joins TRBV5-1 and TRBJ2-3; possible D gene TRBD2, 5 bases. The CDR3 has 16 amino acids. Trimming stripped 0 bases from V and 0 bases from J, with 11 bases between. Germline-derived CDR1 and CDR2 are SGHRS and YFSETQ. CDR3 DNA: TGCGCCAGCAGCTTGGGAGGGAGACTTAGCACAGATACGCAGTATTTT. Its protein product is CASSLGGRLSTDTQYF.

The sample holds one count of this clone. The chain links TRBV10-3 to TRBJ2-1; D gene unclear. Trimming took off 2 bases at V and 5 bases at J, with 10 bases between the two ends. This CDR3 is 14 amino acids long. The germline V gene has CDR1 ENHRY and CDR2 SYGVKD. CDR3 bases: TGTGCCATCAGTGAGCTATCCCTGGACAATGAGCAGTTCTTC. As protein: CAISELSLDNEQFF.

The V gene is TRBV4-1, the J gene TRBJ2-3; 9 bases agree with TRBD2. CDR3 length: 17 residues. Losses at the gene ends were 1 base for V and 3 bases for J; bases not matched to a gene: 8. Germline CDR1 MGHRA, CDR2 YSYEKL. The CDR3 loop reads CASSQGGASGATDTQYF. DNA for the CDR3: TGCGCCAGCAGCCAAGGGGGTGCTAGCGGGGCTACAGATACGCAGTATTTT.